This T cell receptor beta chain originates from a study of PD-L1 blockade in urothelial cancer. Background on the study: Of 28 to 35 patients, almost 26 were males with bladder-origin urothelial cancer. Each patient had 0 to 3 earlier chemotherapy regimens.

Libraries were prepared by immunoSEQ multiplex PCR; TCRdb keeps only in-frame clonotypes and omits some of them. Found here are around 45,000 clones, more than 75% of them singletons; the top ten hold about 16%. Germline V CDR1 and CDR2: LNHDA, SQIVND (reference sequence). With 9 bases removed from V and 0 bases from J, the gap between germline ends came to 14 bases. CDR3 length equals 14 residues. As for time point: pretreatment peripheral blood. Locally advanced or metastatic urothelial carcinoma affected the patients. The J gene is TRBJ1-2, the V gene TRBV19; no clear D. The receptor was derived from a man between 60 and 70 years old with urothelial cancer. The material sequenced was PBMCs, taken around atezolizumab (anti-PD-L1) treatment. Written as DNA, the CDR3 is TGTGCCAGCCATAAGCCCGGGACTAACTATGGCTACACCTTC. This sequence encodes CASHKPGTNYGYTF.